This note documents a single T cell receptor beta chain sequence. Antigen specificity is unknown. TCRdb reprocessed the 5' RACE reads; each CDR3 protein has one entry and no DNA is given. The sample's table shows around 410,000 distinct CDR3 sequences. The data stem from a study of monozygotic twins with inflammatory bowel disease. Study-wide results and caveats: T cell subtypes were not distinguishable in this analysis.

CDR1 is SGHTA and CDR2 is FQGNSA in the germline V gene. The CDR3 runs to 15 residues. The sequence was obtained from a human donor with ulcerative colitis or Crohn's disease, or a healthy co-twin of an affected twin (not recorded which). The rearrangement joins TRBV7-2 to TRBJ1-1; the TRBD1 assignment by TCRdb is unverifiable without DNA. The source material was blood. The CDR3 reads CASSSRQALVAEAFF. Based on the CDR3 plus reference TRBV7-2 and TRBJ1-1, the full variable domain is GAGVSQSPSNKVTEKGKDVELRCDPISGHTALYWYRQSLGQGLEFLIYFQGNSAPDKSGLPSDRFSAERTGGSVSTLTIQRTQQEDSAVYLCASSSRQALVAEAFFGQGTRLTVV.